One sample yielded the 27 T cell receptor beta chains listed below, sequenced in a study of T cell responses to AZD1222 COVID-19 vaccine (dated by TCRdb to 2020 to 2023). The label giving this sample's time point can be read as: about 28 days (+/-7) after the second vaccine dose. The library was obtained by the immunoSEQ multiplex PCR assay. Held by TCRdb, this immuneACCESS table contains in-frame sequences only and omits some clones. Under half of the omission traces to an unresolved V gene where checked; the cause of the rest is unknown. Recorded for this sample are more than 120,000 clones; 90% of them occurred a single time. 1.5% to 2% of the sample comes from the top ten. This sample comprised peripheral blood, obtained 28 days after the second AZD1222 dose. The origin of the receptors is an adult who received the AZD1222 COVID-19 vaccine.

V usage is TRBV29-1 and J usage is TRBJ2-5; D not certain. The CDR3 consists of 10 residues. Trimming took 5 bases from V and 5 from J, leaving 6 bases between them. Germline CDR1 and CDR2: SQVTM and ANQGSEA. The CDR3 here is CSVSLETQYF. CDR3 DNA: TGCAGCGTTTCGTTGGAGACCCAGTACTTC.

The chain combines TRBV6-6 with TRBJ2-5; D remains ambiguous. Germline assignment: CDR1 MNHNY and CDR2 SVGAGI (reference sequence). V was trimmed by 4 bases and J by 2 bases, leaving 11 bases between them. The CDR3 consists of 14 residues. The CDR3 loop reads CASSSYLGQETQYF. The CDR3 coding sequence is TGTGCCAGCAGTTCCTACCTAGGTCAAGAGACCCAGTACTTC.

The V gene is TRBV20-1, the J gene TRBJ2-5; unclear D gene. Trimming took off 5 bases at V and 0 bases at J, with 4 bases between the two ends. The V gene's germline CDR1 is DFQATT and CDR2 SNEGSKA (reference sequence). This CDR3 has 11 amino acids. Written as DNA, the CDR3 is TGCAGTGCTTACAACCAAGAGACCCAGTACTTC. It is translated as CSAYNQETQYF.

The V gene is TRBV5-4, the J gene TRBJ1-2; 7 nucleotides match TRBD1. V lost 4 bases to trimming and J lost 4 bases; unmatched junction nucleotides: 4. CDR1 SGHNT and CDR2 YYREEE come from the germline V gene (reference sequence). The CDR3 is 13 amino acids. The CDR3 DNA reads as TGTGCCAGCAGCGCCGGACAGGTCTATGGCTACACCTTC. It specifies CASSAGQVYGYTF.

Only one count was recorded for this clone. The J gene is TRBJ1-5, the V gene TRBV19; 9 bases fit TRBD1. The V and J ends lost 4 bases and 5 bases, in that order; junction bases with no gene match: 6. Germline CDR1 and CDR2: LNHDA and SQIVND (reference sequence). This CDR3 contains 15 residues. This CDR3 reads CASSTYRGRDQPQHF. The CDR3 DNA reads TGTGCCAGTAGTACATACAGGGGGCGCGATCAGCCCCAGCATTTT.

This chain links TRBV28 with TRBJ2-1; D is ambiguous. Germline V gene data show CDR1 as MDHEN and CDR2 as SYDVKM. CDR3 length: 8 residues. V lost 8 bases and J lost 15, with 8 bases in between. CDR3: CASGWGFF. CDR3 coding DNA: TGTGCCAGCGGGTGGGGGTTCTTC.

The V and J genes are TRBV28 and TRBJ1-2; 10 nucleotides line up with TRBD1. This CDR3 has 13 residues. Germline CDR1 MDHEN, CDR2 SYDVKM. Losses at the gene ends were 6 bases for V and 4 bases for J; bases not matched to a gene: 2. The CDR3, as DNA: TGTGCCAGCAGAGGGGACAGGGGCTATGGCTACACCTTC. It translates to CASRGDRGYGYTF.

This clone was picked up one time. The chain combines TRBV27 with TRBJ1-5, with a possible D match to TRBD1 (5 bases). The CDR3 has 14 amino acids. V was trimmed by 5 bases and J by 5 bases, leaving 13 bases between them. Per germline, CDR1 MNHEY and CDR2 SMNVEV (reference sequence). The CDR3 DNA reads TGTGCCAGCAGTCTCGGGGCGAGCCATCAGCCCCAGCATTTT. Residues: CASSLGASHQPQHF.

The rearrangement links TRBV28 to TRBJ1-4; a weak D match, TRBD1 (6 bases). This CDR3 has 14 residues. The germline V gene has CDR1 MDHEN and CDR2 SYDVKM. The ends were cut back, 7 bases at V and 4 bases at J, with 13 bases in the middle. CDR3 bases: TGTGCCAGCACCGAGGACAGCCATAATGAAAAACTGTTTTTT. It translates to CASTEDSHNEKLFF.

This rearrangement joins TRBV11-2 to TRBJ1-4; D gene unclear. Trimming removed 5 bases at V and 5 bases at J, with 15 bases between. Germline CDR1 reads SGHAT; CDR2 reads FQNNGV. This CDR3 spans 15 amino acids. CDR3 sequence: CASSLSGRGNEKLFF. CDR3 coding DNA: TGTGCCAGCAGCCTGTCAGGACGAGGGAATGAAAAACTGTTTTTT.

The chain links TRBV7-2 to TRBJ1-4; the match to TRBD1 covers 10 bases. CDR1 is SGHTA, CDR2 FQGNSA, per germline. J gave up 8 bases and V 5 bases, and 5 bases lay outside the gene matches. This CDR3 has 14 amino acids. DNA for the CDR3: TGTGCCAGCAGCCCGGGACAGGGGCGGGAAAAACTGTTTTTT. This encodes CASSPGQGREKLFF.

The gene calls are TRBV5-4 and TRBJ2-3, with a tentative D call TRBD1 (5 bases). This CDR3 contains 16 residues. Trimming took 3 bases from V and 0 from J, leaving 14 bases between them. Germline assignment: CDR1 SGHNT and CDR2 YYREEE (reference sequence). DNA for the CDR3: TGTGCCAGCAGCTCCTACAGGACCGATAGCACAGATACGCAGTATTTT. Translated: CASSSYRTDSTDTQYF.

The genes are TRBV15 and TRBJ2-2, with 7 bases identical to TRBD1. CDR1 LNHNV and CDR2 YYDKDF come from the germline V gene (reference sequence). After removal of 0 bases from V and 5 bases from J, the junction contained 9 bases not matched to a gene. The CDR3 has 17 amino acids. CDR3 in amino acids: CATSRDIVGGGTGELFF. CDR3 sequence (DNA): TGTGCCACCAGCAGAGATATCGTAGGGGGCGGAACCGGGGAGCTGTTTTTT.

The chain has TRBV25-1 and TRBJ2-1; D might be TRBD1 or TRBD2, each matching 5 bases. CDR1 and CDR2 from the germline V gene are MGHDK and SYGVNS. This CDR3 has 14 residues. V was shortened by 7 bases and J by 1 base, with 11 bases between the two germline ends. In DNA form, the CDR3 reads TGTGCCAGCACGGGGACGGTTTCCTACAATGAGCAGTTCTTC. Translated, it gives CASTGTVSYNEQFF. Supplemented by reference TRBV25-1 and TRBJ2-1, the full variable domain reads EADIYQTPRYLVIGTGKKITLECSQTMGHDKMYWYQQDPGMELHLIHYSYGVNSTEKGDLSSESTVSRIRTEHFPLTLESARPSHTSQYLCASTGTVSYNEQFFGPGTRLTVL.

Remarks on this clone: Other DNA sequences in the same sample also yield this CDR3. The chain couples TRBV3-1 (or the pseudogene TRBV3-2) to TRBJ1-3; D unresolved. Germline V gene sequence: CDR1 LGHDT, CDR2 YNNKEL (reference sequence). The CDR3 spans 14 residues. V was shortened by 1 base and J by 7 bases, with 11 bases between the two germline ends. The CDR3 region is CASSQGAPGNTIYF. The CDR3 DNA follows: TGTGCCAGCAGCCAAGGCGCCCCCGGGAACACCATATATTTT.

J is TRBJ1-1 and V is TRBV30, with D possibly being TRBD1 (5 bases). Trimming left V 4 bases short and J 3 bases short, with 15 bases between. Germline values: CDR1 GTSNPN, CDR2 SVGIG (reference sequence). This CDR3 region has 14 residues. This CDR3 is CAWTLGLGDTEAFF. The CDR3 DNA reads as TGTGCCTGGACCCTAGGATTGGGGGACACTGAAGCTTTCTTT.

This clone was observed once. DNA of the CDR3: TGTGCCAGCAGCTTAAAGGGAGACACTGAAGCTTTCTTT. Its protein is CASSLKGDTEAFF. The V call is TRBV7-3, the J call TRBJ1-1, with no clear D. With 1 base removed from V and 3 bases from J, the gap between germline ends came to 6 bases. Germline values: CDR1 SGHTA, CDR2 FQGTGA. The CDR3 totals 13 residues.

The chain is built from TRBV4-3 and TRBJ1-1, with unresolved D. Trimming shortened V by 0 bases and J by 2 bases, and 10 bases separated the two germline ends. CDR3 length: 15 residues. Germline lookup yields CDR1 LGHNA and CDR2 YSLEER. The CDR3: CASSQDLQPNTEAFF. The CDR3 nucleotides read TGCGCCAGCAGCCAAGATCTACAGCCCAACACTGAAGCTTTCTTT.

The chain links TRBV6-6 to TRBJ2-7; tentatively, D is TRBD1 or TRBD2 (5 bases each). Trimming removed 8 bases at V and 5 bases at J, with 10 bases between. Germline CDR1 MNHNY, CDR2 SVGAGI (reference sequence). This CDR3 is 11 amino acids long. The CDR3 loop reads CASLLGDEQYF. DNA for the CDR3: TGTGCCAGCCTCCTGGGGGACGAGCAGTACTTC.

This clone appeared a few times. J is TRBJ1-2 and V is TRBV5-1; D is undetermined. The CDR3 contains 13 residues. Trimming stripped 0 bases from V and 0 bases from J, with 3 bases between. Germline CDR1 is SGHRS and CDR2 is YFSETQ. DNA of the CDR3: TGCGCCAGCAGCTTGGACACTAACTATGGCTACACCTTC. This sequence encodes CASSLDTNYGYTF.

The rearrangement joins TRBV12-3 or TRBV12-4 to TRBJ2-7; tentatively, D is TRBD1 (6 bases). This CDR3 spans 13 amino acids. V was cut by 3 bases and J by 0 bases, with 6 bases left in between. CDR3 protein: CASSLGASYEQYF. The CDR3 DNA follows: TGTGCCAGCAGTTTGGGGGCCTCCTACGAGCAGTACTTC.

J is TRBJ1-6 and V is TRBV7-2; 9 nucleotides line up with TRBD1. V lost 4 bases to trimming and J lost 8 bases; unmatched junction nucleotides: 3. There are 14 residues in the CDR3. Germline V CDR1 and CDR2: SGHTA, FQGNSA. The CDR3 is CASSWTGEDSPLHF. DNA for the CDR3: TGTGCCAGCAGCTGGACAGGGGAGGATTCACCCCTCCACTTT.

This rearrangement joins TRBV11-2 to TRBJ1-3; no firm D call. This CDR3 comprises 11 residues. V lost 8 bases, J lost 2 bases, and 4 bases lay in between. Germline lookup yields CDR1 SGHAT and CDR2 FQNNGV. CDR3 region: CASGPGNTIYF. CDR3 sequence (DNA): TGTGCCAGCGGGCCTGGAAACACCATATATTTT.

This chain joins TRBV10-1 and TRBJ2-3; D may be TRBD1 or TRBD2 (5 bases each). The CDR3 runs 15 residues. V was pared by 2 bases and J by 8 bases, with 17 bases between. Germline assignment: CDR1 WNHNN and CDR2 SYGVQD (reference sequence). The CDR3 DNA reads TGCGCCAGCAGTGAGAGGGCAGCCCATGGGGGTACGCAGTATTTT. Its protein product is CASSERAAHGGTQYF.

The rearrangement joins TRBV5-1 to TRBJ2-3; D possibly matches TRBD1 or TRBD2 (5 bases each). Trimming removed 3 bases at V and 0 bases at J, with 14 bases between. This CDR3 has 16 residues. Germline V CDR1 and CDR2: SGHRS, YFSETQ. The chain's CDR3 is CASSSGTASSTDTQYF. The DNA of the CDR3 is TGCGCCAGCAGCTCCGGGACGGCGAGTAGCACAGATACGCAGTATTTT.

J is TRBJ1-1 and V is TRBV7-3; no clear D gene. This CDR3 spans 13 amino acids. The ends were cut back, 5 bases at V and 1 base at J, with 8 bases in the middle. The germline V gene has CDR1 SGHTA and CDR2 FQGTGA. The CDR3 is CASSVLGNTEAFF. The CDR3 nucleotides read TGTGCCAGCAGCGTTCTGGGGAACACTGAAGCTTTCTTT.

The chain uses TRBV29-1 and TRBJ2-7, with TRBD2 matching over 8 bases. The CDR3 covers 14 residues. Germline V gene data show CDR1 as SQVTM and CDR2 as ANQGSEA. The junction had 7 bases not matched to a gene; V was cut back by 3 bases and J by 3 bases. The CDR3 nucleotides are TGCAGCGTTGACCACCCTGCGGGGGGCTACGAGCAGTACTTC. As protein: CSVDHPAGGYEQYF.